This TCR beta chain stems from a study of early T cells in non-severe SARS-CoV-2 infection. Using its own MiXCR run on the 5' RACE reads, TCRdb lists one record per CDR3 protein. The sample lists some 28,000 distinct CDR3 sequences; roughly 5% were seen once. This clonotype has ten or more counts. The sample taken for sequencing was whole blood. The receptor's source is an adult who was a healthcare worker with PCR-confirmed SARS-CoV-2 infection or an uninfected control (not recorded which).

This CDR3 is CASSLGGTPRSGNTIYF. For the CDR3, the DNA is TGTGCCAGCAGCCTGGGGGGTACACCTCGCTCTGGAAACACCATATATTTT. The V gene is TRBV2, the J gene TRBJ1-3; D is possibly TRBD1 (5 bases). This CDR3 comprises 17 residues. V was cut by 6 bases and J by 0 bases, with 18 bases left in between. Germline loops: CDR1 SNHLY, CDR2 FYNNEI.